Listed below are T cell receptor beta chains from one sample, sequenced in a study of shared clonotypes between healthy human individuals. Here immunoSEQ multiplex PCR was the method, and the copy in TCRdb shows in-frame clones only, minus some. The table has approximately 330,000 clones, less than 85% seen once. The specimen sequenced was memory CD4+ T cells sorted from blood. These receptors were taken from a man in his thirties or forties in good health. Each CDR3 is given with its conserved first and last residue. A D gene is named only where the DNA matches it firmly. Only part of the rows carry a size: once, few, many, or a class if the clone is expanded.

cdr3_aa: CASSSWRRSPGELFF; cdr3_nt: TGTGCCAGCAGCTCATGGAGGAGAAGTCCGGGGGAGCTGTTTTTT; clone_size: .; d_call: .; v_call: TRBV13; j_call: TRBJ2-2
cdr3_aa: CASSYPEPGTDTQYF; cdr3_nt: TGTGCCAGCAGTTACCCCGAACCGGGCACAGATACGCAGTATTTT; clone_size: .; d_call: .; v_call: TRBV6-6; j_call: TRBJ2-3
cdr3_aa: CASKGGYNEQFF; cdr3_nt: TGTGCTAGTAAGGGAGGCTACAATGAGCAGTTCTTC; clone_size: .; d_call: .; v_call: TRBV12-5; j_call: TRBJ2-1
cdr3_aa: CSVKGVPGSAKSYNEQFF; cdr3_nt: TGCAGCGTCAAGGGGGTACCGGGTAGCGCCAAGTCCTACAATGAGCAGTTCTTC; clone_size: many; d_call: .; v_call: TRBV29-1; j_call: TRBJ2-1
cdr3_aa: CASSVLGQITDTQYF; cdr3_nt: TGTGCCAGCAGCGTATTAGGTCAGATCACAGATACGCAGTATTTT; clone_size: .; d_call: .; v_call: TRBV9; j_call: TRBJ2-3
cdr3_aa: CASSVGDYTDTQYF; cdr3_nt: TGTGCCAGCAGCGTAGGAGACTACACAGATACGCAGTATTTT; clone_size: .; d_call: .; v_call: TRBV9; j_call: TRBJ2-3
cdr3_aa: CASSVGRGQTSYEQYF; cdr3_nt: TGCGCCAGCAGCGTCGGCAGGGGACAGACCTCCTACGAGCAGTACTTC; clone_size: .; d_call: TRBD1; v_call: TRBV5-1; j_call: TRBJ2-7
cdr3_aa: CASSLLGHATNEQFF; cdr3_nt: TGTGCCAGCAGCCTTTTGGGGCACGCAACCAATGAGCAGTTCTTC; clone_size: .; d_call: .; v_call: TRBV9; j_call: TRBJ2-1
cdr3_aa: CAGGQGKNTEAFF; cdr3_nt: TGTGCCGGGGGACAGGGAAAGAACACTGAAGCTTTCTTT; clone_size: .; d_call: TRBD1; v_call: TRBV18; j_call: TRBJ1-1
cdr3_aa: CASSQVAGGIHEQYF; cdr3_nt: TGTGCCAGCAGCCAAGTGGCAGGGGGCATACACGAGCAGTACTTC; clone_size: .; d_call: TRBD1; v_call: TRBV4-2; j_call: TRBJ2-7
cdr3_aa: CASSTPRTRLIEQYF; cdr3_nt: TGTGCCAGCAGCACCCCCCGGACTAGGTTAATCGAGCAGTACTTC; clone_size: .; d_call: TRBD2; v_call: TRBV28; j_call: TRBJ2-7
cdr3_aa: CASSIGLAGADEQYF; cdr3_nt: TGCGCCAGCAGCATAGGACTAGCGGGAGCCGACGAGCAGTACTTC; clone_size: .; d_call: TRBD2; v_call: TRBV5-1; j_call: TRBJ2-7
cdr3_aa: CASSYNPNTEAFF; cdr3_nt: TGTGCCAGCAGTTACAACCCGAACACTGAAGCTTTCTTT; clone_size: .; d_call: .; v_call: TRBV28; j_call: TRBJ1-1
cdr3_aa: CASSARQGSGEQFF; cdr3_nt: TGTGCCAGCAGTGCACGGCAGGGTTCGGGTGAGCAGTTCTTC; clone_size: .; d_call: .; v_call: TRBV2; j_call: TRBJ2-1
cdr3_aa: CASNPRLTSRILGEQYF; cdr3_nt: TGTGCCAGCAACCCAAGACTCACTAGCCGGATACTAGGCGAGCAGTACTTC; clone_size: .; d_call: .; v_call: TRBV28; j_call: TRBJ2-7
cdr3_aa: CASSVTGGEHNEQFF; cdr3_nt: TGTGCCAGCAGCGTCACGGGAGGCGAGCACAATGAGCAGTTCTTC; clone_size: .; d_call: TRBD2; v_call: TRBV9; j_call: TRBJ2-1
cdr3_aa: CASSLDGSGSGKLFF; cdr3_nt: TGCGCCAGCAGCTTGGATGGCAGCGGATCCGGAAAACTGTTTTTT; clone_size: few; d_call: .; v_call: TRBV5-1; j_call: TRBJ1-4
cdr3_aa: CASRPGISGNTIYF; cdr3_nt: TGTGCCAGCAGACCAGGGATCTCTGGAAACACCATATATTTT; clone_size: once; d_call: .; v_call: TRBV14; j_call: TRBJ1-3
cdr3_aa: CASSQEGSSSYEQYF; cdr3_nt: TGCGCCAGCAGCCAAGAGGGAAGCAGCTCCTACGAGCAGTACTTC; clone_size: .; d_call: .; v_call: TRBV4-3; j_call: TRBJ2-7
cdr3_aa: CASSLLETQYF; cdr3_nt: TGCGCCAGCAGCTTGTTAGAGACCCAGTACTTC; clone_size: .; d_call: .; v_call: TRBV5-1; j_call: TRBJ2-5
cdr3_aa: CASSEGSSYEQYF; cdr3_nt: TGCGCCAGCAGCGAAGGGAGCTCCTACGAGCAGTACTTC; clone_size: few; d_call: .; v_call: TRBV4-1; j_call: TRBJ2-7
cdr3_aa: CASSLKETQYF; cdr3_nt: TGTGCCAGCAGCCTTAAAGAGACCCAGTACTTC; clone_size: few; d_call: .; v_call: TRBV2; j_call: TRBJ2-5
cdr3_aa: CSARDFPRYTF; cdr3_nt: TGCAGTGCTAGAGATTTTCCCCGCTACACCTTC; clone_size: .; d_call: .; v_call: TRBV20-1; j_call: TRBJ1-2
cdr3_aa: CASSSQGGTDTQYF; cdr3_nt: TGTGCCAGTAGTTCCCAGGGGGGCACAGATACGCAGTATTTT; clone_size: once; d_call: TRBD1; v_call: TRBV19; j_call: TRBJ2-3
cdr3_aa: CSAKSTDTQYF; cdr3_nt: TGCAGTGCCAAAAGCACAGATACGCAGTATTTT; clone_size: .; d_call: .; v_call: TRBV20-1; j_call: TRBJ2-3
cdr3_aa: CASSAGQGGHNEQFF; cdr3_nt: TGTGCCAGCAGCGCGGGACAGGGGGGTCACAATGAGCAGTTCTTC; clone_size: once; d_call: TRBD1; v_call: TRBV6-4; j_call: TRBJ2-1
cdr3_aa: CASRPLLAGGEQYF; cdr3_nt: TGTGCCAGCAGGCCGCTCCTTGCAGGGGGCGAGCAGTACTTC; clone_size: few; d_call: TRBD1; v_call: TRBV11-2; j_call: TRBJ2-7
cdr3_aa: CASSAVGPRSYTF; cdr3_nt: TGTGCCAGCAGTGCCGTCGGGCCCCGGAGCTACACCTTC; clone_size: .; d_call: .; v_call: TRBV25-1; j_call: TRBJ1-2